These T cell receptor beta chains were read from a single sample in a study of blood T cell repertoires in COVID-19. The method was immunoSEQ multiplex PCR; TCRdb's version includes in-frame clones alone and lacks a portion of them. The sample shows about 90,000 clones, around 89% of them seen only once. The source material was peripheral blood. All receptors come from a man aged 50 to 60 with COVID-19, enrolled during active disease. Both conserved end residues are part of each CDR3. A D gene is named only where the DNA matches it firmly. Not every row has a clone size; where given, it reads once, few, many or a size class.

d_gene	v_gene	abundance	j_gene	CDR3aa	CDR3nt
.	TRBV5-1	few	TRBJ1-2	CASSPRGPRELNYGYTF	TGCGCCAGCAGCCCCCGGGGTCCGCGGGAACTTAACTATGGCTACACCTTC
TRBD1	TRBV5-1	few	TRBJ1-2	CASSPGQANYGYTF	TGCGCCAGCAGCCCCGGACAGGCCAACTATGGCTACACCTTC
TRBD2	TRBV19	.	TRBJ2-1	CASSGLPGGLYNEQFF	TGTGCCAGTAGTGGCTTACCGGGGGGGCTTTACAATGAGCAGTTCTTC
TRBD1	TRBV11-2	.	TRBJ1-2	CASSFRQGGGYTF	TGTGCCAGCAGCTTTAGACAGGGCGGCGGCTACACCTTC
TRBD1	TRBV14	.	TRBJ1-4	CASSPRTGREKLFF	TGTGCCAGCAGCCCTAGGACAGGGCGTGAAAAACTGTTTTTT
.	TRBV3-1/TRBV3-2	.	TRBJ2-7	CASSQPTTTVYEQYF	TGTGCCAGCAGCCAACCCACGACGACAGTCTACGAGCAGTACTTC
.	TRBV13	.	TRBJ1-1	CASSRRRVGANTEAFF	TGTGCCAGCAGCCGCAGGAGGGTGGGAGCCAACACTGAAGCTTTCTTT
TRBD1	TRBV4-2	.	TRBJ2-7	CASSQDRTGSSEQYF	TGTGCCAGCAGCCAAGATCGGACAGGGTCGAGCGAGCAGTACTTC
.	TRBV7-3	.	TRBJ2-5	CASSLMGALQETQYF	TGTGCCAGCAGCTTAATGGGGGCACTGCAAGAGACCCAGTACTTC
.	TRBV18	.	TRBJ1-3	CASSPAGFGNTIYF	TGTGCCAGCTCACCGGCGGGGTTCGGAAACACCATATATTTT
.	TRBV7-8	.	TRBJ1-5	CASSLDRGNQPQHF	TGTGCCAGCAGCTTAGACCGAGGAAATCAGCCCCAGCATTTT
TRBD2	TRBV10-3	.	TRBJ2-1	CAISRGGANEQFF	TGTGCCATCAGCCGCGGGGGGGCCAATGAGCAGTTCTTC
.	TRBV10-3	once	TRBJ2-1	CAISGFTGSSYNEQFF	TGTGCCATCAGTGGGTTTACAGGGTCCTCCTACAATGAGCAGTTCTTC
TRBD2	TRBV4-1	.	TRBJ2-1	CASSQVGLAGGPLSYNEQFF	TGCGCCAGCAGCCAAGTTGGACTAGCGGGGGGCCCGCTCTCCTACAATGAGCAGTTCTTC
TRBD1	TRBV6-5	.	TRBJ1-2	CASSLTGGGYGYTF	TGTGCCAGCAGTTTGACAGGGGGAGGTTATGGCTACACCTTC
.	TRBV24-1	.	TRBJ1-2	CATRAGVGGYTF	TGTGCCACCAGAGCCGGGGTCGGTGGCTACACCTTC
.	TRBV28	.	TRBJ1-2	CASTQGIPNYGYTF	TGTGCCAGCACCCAGGGAATTCCTAACTATGGCTACACCTTC
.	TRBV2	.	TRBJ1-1	CASSDSGLVVNF	TGTGCCAGCAGTGATTCAGGCTTGGTTGTTAACTTT
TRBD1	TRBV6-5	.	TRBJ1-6	CASSYSDRGLGLHF	TGTGCCAGCAGTTACTCGGACAGGGGTTTAGGCCTCCACTTT
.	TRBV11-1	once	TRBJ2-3	CASSWASDTQYF	TGTGCCAGCAGCTGGGCATCCGATACGCAGTATTTT
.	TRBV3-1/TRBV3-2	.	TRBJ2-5	CASSSTGLALGETQYF	TGTGCCAGCAGCTCTACCGGATTAGCGCTGGGAGAGACCCAGTACTTC
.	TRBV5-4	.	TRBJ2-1	CASSNPQAGAVLNEQFF	TGTGCCAGCAGCAACCCTCAGGCTGGGGCCGTCCTCAATGAGCAGTTCTTC
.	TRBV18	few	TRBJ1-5	CASSQQSSANLPQHF	TGTGCCAGCTCACAACAGAGCTCCGCAAATCTGCCCCAGCATTTT
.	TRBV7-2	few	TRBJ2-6	CASSRGSSGANVLTF	TGTGCCAGCAGTCGGGGGAGCTCTGGGGCCAACGTCCTGACTTTC
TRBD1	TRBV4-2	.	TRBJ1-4	CASSPGGSKEKLFF	TGTGCCAGCAGCCCAGGGGGCTCGAAGGAAAAACTGTTTTTT
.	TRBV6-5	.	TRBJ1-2	CACRGPGGYGYTF	TGTGCCTGCCGGGGTCCCGGTGGCTATGGCTACACCTTC
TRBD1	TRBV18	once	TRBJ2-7	CASSPRTGSIEQYF	TGTGCCAGCTCACCCAGGACAGGGTCCATCGAGCAGTACTTC
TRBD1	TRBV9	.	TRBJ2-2	CASSVAGQDTGELFF	TGTGCCAGCAGCGTAGCCGGACAGGACACCGGGGAGCTGTTTTTT
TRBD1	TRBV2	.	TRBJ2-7	CASSEEQGAYEQYF	TGTGCCAGCAGTGAAGAACAGGGGGCCTACGAGCAGTACTTC
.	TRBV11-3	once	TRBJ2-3	CASSLGGGAETQYF	TGTGCCAGCAGCTTAGGGGGCGGGGCAGAGACGCAGTATTTT
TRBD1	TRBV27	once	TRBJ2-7	CASSPTTGDPHSYEQYF	TGTGCCAGCAGTCCCACGACAGGGGACCCCCACTCCTACGAGCAGTACTTC
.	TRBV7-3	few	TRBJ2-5	CASSSRVQETQYF	TGTGCCAGCAGCTCGAGGGTGCAAGAGACCCAGTACTTC
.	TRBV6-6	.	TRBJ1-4	CASSGAGGPSNEKLFF	TGTGCCAGCAGTGGGGCCGGCGGACCTTCTAATGAAAAACTGTTTTTT
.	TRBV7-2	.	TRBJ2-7	CASSRQANSYEQYF	TGTGCCAGCAGCAGACAGGCGAACTCCTACGAGCAGTACTTC
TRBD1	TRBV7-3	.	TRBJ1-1	CASSYTQGRDTEAFF	TGTGCCAGCAGCTATACACAGGGGAGAGACACTGAAGCTTTCTTT